The rows below give T cell receptor beta chains drawn from one sample of a study of T cells in Graves' hyperthyroidism and ophthalmopathy. TCRdb passed the multiplex PCR reads through MiXCR, listing each CDR3 protein once. The sample consists of about 520,000 distinct CDR3 sequences, about a fifth of them appearing once. Sequenced material: blood. Every receptor here comes from a man between 18 and 35 years old with Graves' hyperthyroidism. CDR3s include the opening cysteine and the closing phenylalanine or tryptophan. Fields, in order: J gene, V gene, D gene, clone size, CDR3 DNA, CDR3 protein. A D gene is named only where the DNA matches it firmly. The size entry is marked missing in some rows and otherwise reads once, few, many or a size class.

TRBJ1-2,TRBV30,-,many,TGTGCCTGGAGTCAAAACTATGGCTACACCTTC,CAWSQNYGYTF
TRBJ2-5,TRBV15,TRBD2,many,TGTGCCACCAGCGGACTAGCGGGGACCCAAGAGACCCAGTACTTC,CATSGLAGTQETQYF
TRBJ2-7,TRBV30,TRBD2,many,TGTGCCTGGAGACTAGCGGGGAGCTCCTACGAGCAGTACTTC,CAWRLAGSSYEQYF
TRBJ2-6,TRBV12-3/TRBV12-4,TRBD2,many,TGTGCCAGCAGTTTGCCCTGGGGGGGGGGGGACTCTGGGGCCAACGTCCTGACTTTC,CASSLPWGGGDSGANVLTF
TRBJ2-7,TRBV6-5,TRBD1,many,TGTGCCAGCAGGCGTACAGGGGGCGAGCAGTACTTC,CASRRTGGEQYF
TRBJ2-2,TRBV18,-,few,TGTGCCAGCTCACCAGGGCTACTGAACACCGGGGAGCTGTTTTTT,CASSPGLLNTGELFF
TRBJ1-2,TRBV6-2/TRBV6-3,TRBD1,many,TGTGCCAGCAGTTACCAGGGGGTCGGATCTGGCTACACCTTC,CASSYQGVGSGYTF
TRBJ1-5,TRBV28,-,-,TGTGCCAGCAGTCCCCCCGCCACTACGGGGTCTCACAATCAGCCCCAGCATTTT,CASSPPATTGSHNQPQHF
TRBJ2-5,TRBV29-1,-,many,TGCAGCGTTGGAGGGAAGCTAGTGGAGGAGACCCAGTACTTC,CSVGGKLVEETQYF
TRBJ1-2,TRBV6-5,-,many,TGTGCCAGCAGCCGGGGAGGAAGCTATGGCTACACCTTC,CASSRGGSYGYTF
TRBJ2-2,TRBV11-2,TRBD2,-,TGTGCCAGCAGCCCGACGGCCAGCGGGGTTGACGGCACCGGGGAGCTGTTTTTT,CASSPTASGVDGTGELFF
TRBJ1-5,TRBV30,-,-,TGTGCCTGGAGTCCCCTCAAGACAGATTATCAGCCCCAGCATTTT,CAWSPLKTDYQPQHF
TRBJ1-6,TRBV30,-,few,TGTGCCTGGAGGGGGTTCGATAATTCACCCCTCCACTTT,CAWRGFDNSPLHF
TRBJ1-1,TRBV9,-,few,TGTGCCAGCAGCGTAGGGGCTGGGATGAACACTGAAGCTTTCTTT,CASSVGAGMNTEAFF
TRBJ1-3,TRBV12-3/TRBV12-4,-,many,TGTGCCAGCAAAGACACCGGCTCTGGAAACACCATATATTTT,CASKDTGSGNTIYF
TRBJ1-5,TRBV24-1,TRBD1,many,TGTGCCACCAGTGATGAGACAGGGTTCCAGCCCCAGCATTTT,CATSDETGFQPQHF
TRBJ2-7,TRBV9,-,many,TGTGCCAGCAGCGTAGCACCAGGAGAATACGAGCAGTACTTC,CASSVAPGEYEQYF
TRBJ1-1,TRBV12-3/TRBV12-4,TRBD1,many,TGTGCCAGCGCCGGGACAGGGTCATTCACTGAAGCTTTCTTT,CASAGTGSFTEAFF
TRBJ1-1,TRBV20-1,-,many,TGCAGTGCTAGAGATCAGGGGAAAGGCACTGAAGCTTTCTTT,CSARDQGKGTEAFF
TRBJ1-1,TRBV29-1,-,many,TGCAGCGTTGAAATATTGTCGGGTGAAGCTTTCTTT,CSVEILSGEAFF